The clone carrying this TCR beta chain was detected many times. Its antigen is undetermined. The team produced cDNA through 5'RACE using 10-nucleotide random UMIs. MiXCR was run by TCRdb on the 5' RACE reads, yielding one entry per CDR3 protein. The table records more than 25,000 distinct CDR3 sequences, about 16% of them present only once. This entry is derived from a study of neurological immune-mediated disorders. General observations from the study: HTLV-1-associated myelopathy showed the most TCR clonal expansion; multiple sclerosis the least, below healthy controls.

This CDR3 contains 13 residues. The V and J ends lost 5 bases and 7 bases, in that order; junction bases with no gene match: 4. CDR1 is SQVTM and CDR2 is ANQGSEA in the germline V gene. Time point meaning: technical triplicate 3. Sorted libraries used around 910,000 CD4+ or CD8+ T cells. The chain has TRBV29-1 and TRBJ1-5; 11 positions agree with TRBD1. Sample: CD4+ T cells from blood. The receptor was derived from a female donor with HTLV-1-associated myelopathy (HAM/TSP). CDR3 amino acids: CSVQGQGGQPQHF. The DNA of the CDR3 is TGCAGCGTTCAGGGACAGGGGGGCCAGCCCCAGCATTTT.